A selection of T cell receptor beta chains follows, all from one sample in a study of blood T cell repertoires in acute mononucleosis. The assay was immunoSEQ multiplex PCR, and TCRdb's table has in-frame clones only and misses some. Of about 7,200 clones listed, 25% to 30% were seen once; the top ten hold around 30%. Specimen: EBV YVL epitope tetramer+ CD8+ T cells sorted from PBMCs, collected during acute infectious mononucleosis. These TCRs come from a young woman with infectious mononucleosis caused by EBV. Both conserved end residues are part of each CDR3. A D gene is named only where the DNA matches it firmly. Size is stated for part of the rows, as once, few or many counts, or as a class when the clone is expanded.

clone size	D gene	V gene	J gene	CDR3 protein	CDR3 DNA
NA	TRBD1	TRBV5-6	TRBJ2-7	CASSTYRDSLSYEQYF	TGTGCCAGCAGCACATACCGGGACAGTCTCTCCTACGAGCAGTACTTC
many	TRBD1	TRBV7-2	TRBJ2-2	CASSQLQGAGELFF	TGTGCCAGCAGCCAACTACAGGGGGCCGGGGAGCTGTTTTTT
NA	TRBD2	TRBV6-5	TRBJ2-7	CASKRGLAGNYEQYF	TGTGCCAGCAAGCGGGGACTAGCGGGAAATTACGAGCAGTACTTC
many	NA	TRBV6-4	TRBJ2-5	CASSFGTGSGETQYF	TGTGCCAGCAGTTTCGGAACGGGGAGCGGAGAGACCCAGTACTTC
NA	TRBD1	TRBV6-1	TRBJ2-3	CATSDYRGRLPNSTDTQYF	TGTGCCACCAGTGACTACAGGGGCAGGTTACCAAATAGCACAGATACGCAGTATTTT
NA	NA	TRBV6-4	TRBJ2-1	CASSLRFYNEQFF	TGTGCCAGCAGTTTGAGGTTTTACAATGAGCAGTTCTTC
once	NA	TRBV25-1	TRBJ2-1	CATSDWGVGEQFF	TGTGCCACCAGTGATTGGGGGGTCGGTGAGCAGTTCTTC
NA	NA	TRBV27	TRBJ1-3	CASSEWGSSSSGNTIYF	TGTGCCAGCAGTGAATGGGGCAGTTCTAGCTCTGGAAACACCATATATTTT
NA	NA	TRBV27	TRBJ2-3	CATGAAGGTDTQYF	TGTGCCACAGGGGCGGCGGGTGGCACAGATACGCAGTATTTT
few	TRBD2	TRBV13	TRBJ2-2	CASSYSILAVNTGELFF	TGTGCCAGCAGTTACTCGATCCTAGCGGTGAACACCGGGGAGCTGTTTTTT
once	NA	TRBV6-6	TRBJ2-5	CASSHQPSSGETQYF	TGTGCCAGCAGCCATCAGCCTAGTTCCGGAGAGACCCAGTACTTC
NA	NA	TRBV7-3	TRBJ2-2	CASSLQVFNTGELFF	TGTGCCAGCAGCTTGCAAGTATTCAACACCGGGGAGCTGTTTTTT
few	NA	TRBV23-1	TRBJ2-7	CASSHPSSAKQYF	TGCGCCAGCAGTCACCCTTCCTCGGCTAAGCAGTACTTC
few	NA	TRBV4-3	TRBJ1-3	CASSQDQGGNTIYF	TGCGCCAGCAGCCAAGATCAGGGAGGAAACACCATATATTTT
few	NA	TRBV7-3	TRBJ2-1	CASSSPVSDSSYNEQFF	TGTGCCAGCAGCTCACCGGTTTCGGACTCCTCCTACAATGAGCAGTTCTTC
NA	TRBD1	TRBV13	TRBJ2-2	CASSSPRGTGGLFF	TGTGCCAGCAGCTCCCCTAGGGGAACAGGGGGGCTGTTTTTT
few	NA	TRBV6-6	TRBJ2-7	CASKFPSSYEQYF	TGTGCCAGCAAGTTTCCGAGCTCCTACGAGCAGTACTTC
few	NA	TRBV6-6	TRBJ2-2	CASNRVLDYGELFF	TGTGCCAGCAACAGGGTCCTAGATTACGGGGAGCTGTTTTTT
many	TRBD1	TRBV5-6	TRBJ2-2	CASSSPRGTGGRDTGELFF	TGTGCCAGCAGCTCCCCTAGGGGAACAGGGGGCAGAGACACCGGGGAGCTGTTTTTT
many	TRBD2	TRBV5-4	TRBJ2-1	CASSLSLAGVHEQFF	TGTGCCAGCAGCTTGAGTCTAGCGGGAGTCCATGAGCAGTTCTTC
few	NA	TRBV5-6	TRBJ2-1	CASSLRGLDSYNEQFF	TGTGCCAGCAGCTTAAGGGGGTTGGACAGCTACAATGAGCAGTTCTTC
NA	TRBD1	TRBV7-9	TRBJ1-5	CTSSVTGAGNQPQHF	TGTACCAGCAGCGTCACAGGGGCGGGCAATCAGCCCCAACATTTT
NA	NA	TRBV5-6	TRBJ2-7	CASSLEDVGPYEQYF	TGTGCCAGCAGCTTGGAGGATGTAGGGCCCTACGAGCAGTACTTC
many	TRBD1	TRBV6-9	TRBJ2-5	CASRQLTGSGETQYF	TGTGCCAGCAGGCAGTTGACAGGGAGTGGAGAGACCCAGTACTTC
NA	NA	TRBV25-1	TRBJ2-7	CASSEPDSHEQYF	TGTGCCAGCAGTGAGCCCGACAGCCACGAGCAGTACTTC
many	NA	TRBV6-1	TRBJ2-1	CAISEGTLSSYNEQFF	TGTGCCATCAGTGAGGGCACCTTAAGCTCCTACAATGAGCAGTTCTTC
NA	TRBD1	TRBV4-1	TRBJ2-7	CASSPAGGLREQYF	TGTGCCAGCAGCCCGGCAGGGGGATTGAGGGAGCAGTACTTC
NA	NA	TRBV11-3	TRBJ2-2	CASSLTLGSAGELFF	TGTGCCAGCAGCTTAACCCTGGGGTCGGCCGGGGAGCTGTTTTTT
many	NA	TRBV10-3	TRBJ2-3	CAISGVGSTDTQCF	TGTGCCATCAGTGGAGTTGGTAGCACGGATACGCAGTGTTTT
once	TRBD2	TRBV13	TRBJ2-1	CASSLLAGDYNEQFF	TGCGCCAGCAGCCTCCTAGCGGGAGATTACAATGAGCAGTTCTTC
NA	NA	TRBV27	TRBJ2-2	CASSSLLDAGGLFF	TGTGCCAGCAGTTCACTATTAGACGCCGGGGGGCTGTTTTTT
NA	NA	TRBV27	TRBJ2-1	CANSPDIGWGGEQFF	TGTGCCAACAGTCCCGACATCGGTTGGGGCGGCGAGCAGTTCTTC
NA	NA	TRBV13	TRBJ2-2	CASTGTANTGELFF	TGTGCCAGCACCGGGACGGCGAACACCGGGGAGCTGTTTTTT
many	NA	TRBV25-1	TRBJ2-6	CASSSLDSDSGANVLTF	TGTGCCAGCAGTTCGCTGGACAGCGACTCTGGGGCCAACGTCCTGACTTTC
NA	TRBD2	TRBV5-6	TRBJ2-7	CASRRTSGRASEQYF	TGTGCCAGCAGGCGGACTAGCGGGAGGGCTTCCGAGCAGTACTTC
few	NA	TRBV7-2	TRBJ2-7	CASSPPGLYSAEQYF	TGTGCCAGCAGCCCCCCGGGGCTCTACTCTGCCGAGCAGTACTTC
many	NA	TRBV11-3	TRBJ2-1	CASSFFQFNEQFF	TGTGCCAGCAGCTTCTTCCAGTTCAATGAGCAGTTCTTC
NA	NA	TRBV5-5	TRBJ2-7	CASSQKGGRSWRYEQYF	TGTGCCAGCAGCCAAAAAGGGGGTCGTTCGTGGCGCTACGAGCAGTACTTC
NA	TRBD1	TRBV5-6	TRBJ2-7	CASSIFRDRPTYEQYF	TGTGCCAGCAGTATCTTCCGGGACAGGCCGACCTACGAGCAGTACTTC
medium-sized	TRBD2	TRBV19	TRBJ2-3	CASSGTTWDLTQYF	TGTGCCAGTAGTGGGACTACATGGGACCTAACGCAGTATTTT
NA	NA	TRBV27	TRBJ2-1	CASSDYYNEQFF	TGTGCCAGCAGCGACTATTACAATGAGCAGTTCTTC